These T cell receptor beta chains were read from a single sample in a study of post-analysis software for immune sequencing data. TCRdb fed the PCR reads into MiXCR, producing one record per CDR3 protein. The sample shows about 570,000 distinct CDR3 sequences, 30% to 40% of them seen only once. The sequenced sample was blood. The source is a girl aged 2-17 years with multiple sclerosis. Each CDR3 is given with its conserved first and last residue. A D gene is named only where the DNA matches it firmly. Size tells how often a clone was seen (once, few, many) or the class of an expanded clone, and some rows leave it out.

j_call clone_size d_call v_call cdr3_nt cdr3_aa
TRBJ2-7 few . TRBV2 TGTGCCACCCGGACAGTATACAAGCAGTACTTC CATRTVYKQYF
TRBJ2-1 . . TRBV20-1 TGCAGTGCTAGAGCCAGGACCGGGTCCTCCTACAATGAGCAGTTCTTC CSARARTGSSYNEQFF
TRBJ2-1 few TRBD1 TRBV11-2 TGTGCCAGCAGCTCCCCCGGACAGGGGAGGCACAATGAGCAGTTCTTC CASSSPGQGRHNEQFF
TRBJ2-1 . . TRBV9 TGTGCCAGCAGCGTCGTGGTCTCCGCTGAGCAGTTCTTC CASSVVVSAEQFF
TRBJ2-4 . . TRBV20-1 TGCAGTGCTCCTGGTGTAGCCAAAAACATTCAGTACTTC CSAPGVAKNIQYF
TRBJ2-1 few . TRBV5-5 TGTGCCAGCAGCTTAACCCAGGGGAGGATCCACAATGAGCAGTTCTTC CASSLTQGRIHNEQFF
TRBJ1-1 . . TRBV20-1 TGCAGTGCTAGGTGGGGGACGAACACTGAAGCTTTCTTT CSARWGTNTEAFF
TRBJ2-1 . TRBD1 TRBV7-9 TGTGCCAGCAGCATACCGGGACAGGGGAATGAGCAGTTCTTC CASSIPGQGNEQFF
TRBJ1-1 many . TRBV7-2 TGTGCCAGCAGCCACCAGGTGGCCACTGAAGCTTTCTTT CASSHQVATEAFF
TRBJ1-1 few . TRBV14 TGTGCCAGCAGCCAGGACCCTGGTGGCACTGAAGCTTTCTTT CASSQDPGGTEAFF
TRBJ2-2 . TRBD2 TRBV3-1 TGTGCCAGCAGCCCAGCGACTAGCGTGAGAACCGGGGAGCGGTTTTTT CASSPATSVRTGERFF
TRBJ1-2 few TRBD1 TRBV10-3 TGTGCCATCAGCCGGGGACAGAGCTATGGCTACACCTTC CAISRGQSYGYTF
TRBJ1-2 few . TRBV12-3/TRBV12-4 TGTGCCAGCAGGAGCAGGCGTGGTGGCTACACCTTC CASRSRRGGYTF
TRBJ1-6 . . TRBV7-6 TGTGCCAACAGCTTAAGGGTACTGGAAAATTCACCCCTCCACTTT CANSLRVLENSPLHF
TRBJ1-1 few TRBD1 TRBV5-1 TGCGCCAGCAGACCCACAGGGGTGGGACTTGAAGGGGCTTTCTTT CASRPTGVGLEGAFF
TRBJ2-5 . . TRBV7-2 TGTGCCAGCAGCTTAGACGTCGCGGCCCAGTACTTC CASSLDVAAQYF
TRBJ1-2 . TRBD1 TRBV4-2 TGTGCCAGCAGCCAAGACCCGACAGGGGAAGATGGCTACACCTTC CASSQDPTGEDGYTF
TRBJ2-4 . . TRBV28 TGTGCCAGCAGCGGACTAAACATTCAGTACTTC CASSGLNIQYF
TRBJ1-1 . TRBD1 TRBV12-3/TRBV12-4 TGTGCCAGCAGCTCAACAGGGGTGTTAACTTTCTTT CASSSTGVLTFF
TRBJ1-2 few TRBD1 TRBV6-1 TGTGCCAGCAGTGACCGTTCCCGGGACAGCAATGGCTACACCTTC CASSDRSRDSNGYTF
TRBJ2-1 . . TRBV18 TGTGCCAGCTCACCACCGAGGGGGAGAAACAATGAGCAGTTCTTC CASSPPRGRNNEQFF
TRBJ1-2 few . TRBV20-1 TGCAGTGCTCGAACCGTGAACTATGGCTACACCTTC CSARTVNYGYTF
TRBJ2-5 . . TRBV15 TGTGCCACCAGCAGAGATTCGGGGTCCTACCAAGAGACCCAGTACTTC CATSRDSGSYQETQYF
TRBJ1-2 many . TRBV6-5 TGTGCCAGCAGTTACGATGGGATCGATGGCTACACCTTC CASSYDGIDGYTF
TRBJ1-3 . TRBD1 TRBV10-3 TGTGCCATCAGCGAGACAGGGAGCATTGGAAACACCATATATTTT CAISETGSIGNTIYF
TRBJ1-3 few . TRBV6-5 TGTGCCAGCAGTTACTCGAGTGTAAGCGGAAACACCATATATTTT CASSYSSVSGNTIYF
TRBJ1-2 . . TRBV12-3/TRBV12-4 TGTGCCAGCAGTATACAGGGTAGATATGGCTGCACCTTC CASSIQGRYGCTF
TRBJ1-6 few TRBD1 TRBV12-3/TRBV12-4 TGTGCCAGCAGTTCCGGGACAGGCGGAATCCATTCACCCCTCCACTTT CASSSGTGGIHSPLHF
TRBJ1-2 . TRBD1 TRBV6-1 TGTGCCAGCAGTAGGGACAGGGCTGTGTTGGTCTATGGCTACACCTTC CASSRDRAVLVYGYTF
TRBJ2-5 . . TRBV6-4 TGTGCCAGCGTACTCCGGGTGGGGAGCCAAGAGACCCAGTACTTC CASVLRVGSQETQYF
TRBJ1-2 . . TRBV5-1 TGCGCCAGCAGCTTGCTTGGTCCGAGGGGTCTCACCTTC CASSLLGPRGLTF
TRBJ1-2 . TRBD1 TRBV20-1 TGCAGTGCTAGGGGAGAGACAGGGACAGTTGACGGTTTTGGCTACACCTTC CSARGETGTVDGFGYTF
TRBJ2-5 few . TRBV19 TGTGCCAGTAGTATAGTTGCGCGCCGTCAAGAGACCCAGTACTTC CASSIVARRQETQYF
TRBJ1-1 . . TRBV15 TGTGCCACCAGCACAGACGTGAACACTGAAGCTTTCTTT CATSTDVNTEAFF
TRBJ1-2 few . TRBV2 TGTGCCGACTCGGCAAATAACACCTTC CADSANNTF
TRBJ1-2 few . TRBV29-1 TGCAGCGTTGTAGTAGTCTATGGCTACACCTTC CSVVVVYGYTF
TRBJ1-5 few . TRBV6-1 TGTGCCAGCAGGCGCACCGGGGGGCATCCGGGCAATCAGCCCCAGCATTTT CASRRTGGHPGNQPQHF
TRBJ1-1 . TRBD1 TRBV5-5 TGTGCCAGCAGCCCCGGGACAGGTCGGAACACTGAAGCTTTCTTT CASSPGTGRNTEAFF
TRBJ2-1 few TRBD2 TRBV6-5 TGTGCCAGCAGTGCCGGGACTAGCGGGGGGGCTGAGCAGTTCTTC CASSAGTSGGAEQFF
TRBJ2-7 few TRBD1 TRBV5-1 TGCGCCAGCAGCTTGGCTAGGTGGAGACAGGGGTCCTACGAGCAGTACTTC CASSLARWRQGSYEQYF